What follows are 30 T cell receptor beta chains derived from one specimen sequenced in a study of blood T cell repertoires in COVID-19. Assay used: immunoSEQ multiplex PCR; TCRdb lists only in-frame clones, some missing. This table holds approximately 190,000 clones, roughly 87% found once. Sequencing was done on a sample of peripheral blood. These receptors all stem from a man aged 55 to 70 with active or convalescent COVID-19.

The chain uses TRBV5-1 and TRBJ1-1, with D possibly being TRBD1 (6 bases). The germline V and J ends were trimmed by 0 bases and 6 bases, with 9 bases remaining between them. The CDR3 runs 13 residues. Germline V CDR1 and CDR2: SGHRS, YFSETQ. This CDR3 is CASSLAGAAEAFF. CDR3 nucleotides: TGCGCCAGCAGCTTGGCAGGGGCGGCTGAAGCTTTCTTT.

This sequence joins TRBV7-7 and TRBJ1-4; no firm D call. CDR1 and CDR2 (germline): SSHAT, FNYEAQ (reference sequence). Trimming took off 4 bases at V and 3 bases at J, with 6 bases between the two ends. This CDR3 has 13 residues. The CDR3, as DNA: TGTGCCAGCAGCTCGGTGTCTAATGAAAAACTGTTTTTT. Translating gives CASSSVSNEKLFF.

The sample holds a few counts of this clone. The chain is built from TRBV7-9 and TRBJ2-1, with 8 positions matching TRBD1. V was pared by 5 bases and J by 4 bases, with 10 bases of the junction left unmatched. CDR1 is SEHNR and CDR2 is FQNEAQ in the germline V gene (reference sequence). The CDR3 loop spans 16 amino acids. CDR3 protein: CASSPPRDRTYNEQFF. The CDR3 coding sequence is TGTGCCAGCAGCCCCCCCCGGGACAGGACATACAATGAGCAGTTCTTC.

The chain couples TRBV6-6 to TRBJ1-1; D not resolved. CDR3 length: 12 residues. With 6 bases removed from V and 1 base from J, the gap between germline ends came to 6 bases. CDR1 and CDR2 (germline): MNHNY, SVGAGI (reference sequence). CDR3 DNA: TGTGCCAGCAGGCGGCAGAACACTGAAGCTTTCTTT. Its protein product is CASRRQNTEAFF.

This clone showed up just once. J is TRBJ1-2 and V is TRBV6-5, with a possible D match to TRBD1 (6 bases). Trimming took off 0 bases at V and 0 bases at J, with 8 bases between the two ends. In germline, CDR1 is MNHEY, CDR2 SVGAGI. The CDR3 contains 15 residues. CDR3 region: CASSYSGATNYGYTF. CDR3 nucleotide sequence: TGTGCCAGCAGTTACTCGGGGGCGACTAACTATGGCTACACCTTC.

The chain couples TRBV2 to TRBJ2-7; 7 nucleotides match TRBD2. Germline loops: CDR1 SNHLY, CDR2 FYNNEI. The CDR3 consists of 13 residues. J lost 6 bases, V lost 4 bases, and 6 bases had no gene match. DNA of the CDR3: TGTGCCAGCAGTGGTGAAGGGGAGGGCGAGCAGTACTTC. This encodes CASSGEGEGEQYF.

As regards this clone: An end of the junction does not agree with germline; a read error may underlie this. The chain uses TRBV7-9 and TRBJ2-5, with D possibly TRBD2 on 5 matching bases. This CDR3 has 10 residues. Germline V gives CDR1 SEHNR, CDR2 FQNEAQ (reference sequence). CDR3 nucleotides: TGTGCCAGCAGCTCCGGGGTTCAGGACTTC. Residues: CASSSGVQDF. Based on the CDR3 plus reference TRBV7-9 and TRBJ2-5, the full variable domain is DTGVSQNPRHKITKRGQNVTFRCDPISEHNRLYWYRQTLGQGPEFLTYFQNEAQLEKSRLLSDRFSAERPKGSFSTLEIQRTEQGDSAMYLCASSSGVQDFGPGTRLLVL.

This clone was picked up one time. The gene calls are TRBV4-1 and TRBJ1-2; no definite D call. This CDR3 is 12 amino acids long. Per the germline V gene, CDR1 is MGHRA and CDR2 is YSYEKL. The V and J ends lost 3 bases and 5 bases respectively, with 7 bases between them. CDR3 loop: CASSQEGYGYTF. The CDR3 region has the DNA TGCGCCAGCAGCCAGGAGGGATATGGCTACACCTTC.

The genes are TRBV6-5 and TRBJ2-7, with D perhaps matching TRBD1 (6 bases). Germline lookup yields CDR1 MNHEY and CDR2 SVGAGI. The length of the CDR3 is 12 residues. V was cut by 6 bases and J by 4 bases, with 10 bases left in between. The CDR3 is CASRDSLYEQYF. Here the CDR3 DNA reads TGTGCCAGCAGGGACAGCCTTTACGAGCAGTACTTC.

The V and J genes are TRBV19 and TRBJ1-2; 7 positions agree with TRBD1. From germline, CDR1 is LNHDA and CDR2 SQIVND (reference sequence). The V gene end was trimmed by 5 bases and the J gene end by 4 bases; junction bases not matched to a gene: 4. The CDR3 contains 13 residues. DNA for the CDR3: TGTGCCAGTAGTTCCCGACAGGGCTATGGCTACACCTTC. It specifies CASSSRQGYGYTF. Full variable domain (missing parts from reference TRBV19 and TRBJ1-2): DGGITQSPKYLFRKEGQNVTLSCEQNLNHDAMYWYRQDPGQGLRLIYYSQIVNDFQKGDIAEGYSVSREKKESFPLTVTSAQKNPTAFYLCASSSRQGYGYTFGSGTRLTVV.

This clone was recorded a few times. J is TRBJ1-1 and V is TRBV2; a weak D match, TRBD1 (5 bases). Germline-derived CDR1 and CDR2 are SNHLY and FYNNEI. The CDR3 runs 14 residues. The ends were cut back, 5 bases at V and 1 base at J, with 11 bases in the middle. CDR3 protein: CASSISRGNTEAFF. CDR3 sequence (DNA): TGTGCCAGCAGTATAAGTAGGGGGAACACTGAAGCTTTCTTT.

The rearrangement links TRBV6-5 to TRBJ1-2, with 8 bases that match TRBD1. The CDR3 is 15 amino acids. The trim removed 0 bases at V and 4 bases at J, leaving 4 bases unmatched. Per germline, CDR1 MNHEY and CDR2 SVGAGI. The CDR3 DNA follows: TGTGCCAGCAGTTACTCGTCAGGGGGCGCCTATGGCTACACCTTC. Its translation: CASSYSSGGAYGYTF.

The chain has TRBV19 and TRBJ2-2; 7 bases align to TRBD1. With V trimmed by 1 base and J by 5 bases, 4 bases remained unmatched. The CDR3 has 15 amino acids. CDR1 is LNHDA and CDR2 is SQIVND in the germline V gene (reference sequence). CDR3 loop: CASSIGQGETGELFF. The DNA for the CDR3 is TGTGCCAGTAGTATAGGGCAGGGGGAAACCGGGGAGCTGTTTTTT.

This clone was seen just once. This chain links TRBV12-3 or TRBV12-4 with TRBJ1-5; D gene uncertain. V lost 6 bases, J lost 2 bases, and 5 bases lay in between. CDR3 length equals 12 residues. The CDR3 spells CASRLGNQPQHF. The CDR3 DNA reads TGTGCCAGCAGACTCGGCAATCAGCCCCAGCATTTT.

As concerns this clone: The sample contains more than one DNA sequence encoding this CDR3. The V call is TRBV5-1, the J call TRBJ2-5; D gene unclear. The germline CDR1 and CDR2 sequences are SGHRS and YFSETQ. The CDR3 is 11 amino acids. V was trimmed by 3 bases and J by 2 bases, leaving 2 bases between them. CDR3 protein: CASSSQETQYF. CDR3 DNA sequence: TGCGCCAGCAGCTCGCAAGAGACCCAGTACTTC.

V is TRBV7-3 and J is TRBJ2-3, with D possibly TRBD2 on 6 matching bases. The CDR3 has 18 residues. Trimming left V 0 bases short and J 1 base short, with 17 bases between. Germline V gene data show CDR1 as SGHTA and CDR2 as FQGTGA. Here the CDR3 reads CASSLTYGPSAGTDTQYF. CDR3 coding DNA: TGTGCCAGCAGCTTAACGTATGGCCCTAGCGCAGGCACAGATACGCAGTATTTT.

CDR3 DNA sequence: TGTGCCAGCAGCGGCAGGGTGGAACAGCCCCAGCATTTT. Its protein is CASSGRVEQPQHF. The rearrangement uses TRBV6-5 and TRBJ1-5; possibly TRBD1 for D (5 bases). Germline V gene sequence: CDR1 MNHEY, CDR2 SVGAGI. V was pared by 6 bases and J by 7 bases, with 13 bases between. CDR3 length equals 13 residues.

Notes on this clone: At one boundary the junction diverges from the germline segment, which might be a read error. The rearrangement links TRBV20-1 to TRBJ1-2; 7 nucleotides agree with TRBD1. This CDR3 comprises 10 residues. The germline gives CDR1 DFQATT, CDR2 SNEGSKA (reference sequence). CDR3 in amino acids: CSARTTGPHF. CDR3 coding DNA: TGCAGTGCTAGAACGACAGGGCCCCACTTC.

This clone was picked up one time. V and J are TRBV6-5 and TRBJ2-5; 7 bases are a match to TRBD2. J lost 5 bases, V lost 5 bases, and 5 bases had no gene match. CDR1 and CDR2 from the germline V gene are MNHEY and SVGAGI. The CDR3 covers 13 residues. The CDR3, as DNA: TGTGCCAGCAGTACGCAGGGAGGGGAGACCCAGTACTTC. It specifies CASSTQGGETQYF.

The chain combines TRBV9 with TRBJ1-4, with D perhaps matching TRBD1 (6 bases). V was clipped by 3 bases and J by 3 bases, with 9 bases between them. The CDR3 consists of 14 residues. CDR1 and CDR2 (germline): SGDLS, YYNGEE. CDR3 sequence (DNA): TGTGCCAGCAGCGCCGGACAGTCTAATGAAAAACTGTTTTTT. Its protein is CASSAGQSNEKLFF.

The CDR3 region is CASSLGPLASNEQFF. The DNA of the CDR3 is TGTGCCAGCAGCTTGGGGCCCTTGGCTAGCAATGAGCAGTTCTTC. The chain recombines TRBV5-5 with TRBJ2-1; D ambiguous. V lost 0 bases and J 6 bases, leaving 13 bases between the germline ends. The germline V gene has CDR1 SGHKS and CDR2 YYEKEE (reference sequence). The CDR3 is made up of 15 amino acids.

V usage is TRBV5-4 and J usage is TRBJ2-5, with 9 bases matching TRBD2. Germline values: CDR1 SGHNT, CDR2 YYREEE (reference sequence). Trimming cost V 0 bases and J 1 base; bases outside gene matches: 7. The CDR3 is 17 amino acids. The CDR3: CASSLGSSSGAQETQYF. The DNA of the CDR3 is TGTGCCAGCAGCTTGGGCAGTTCTAGCGGGGCCCAAGAGACCCAGTACTTC.

The DNA for the CDR3 is TGTGCCAGCAGTACCCAACAGGGACAGCCCCAGCATTTT. Its protein is CASSTQQGQPQHF. The chain employs TRBV6-5 and TRBJ1-5, with D possibly TRBD1 on 6 matching bases. The CDR3 spans 13 residues. Trimming stripped 5 bases from V and 7 bases from J, with 12 bases between. Germline V lookup: CDR1 MNHEY, CDR2 SVGAGI.

The V and J genes are TRBV19 and TRBJ2-7, with 11 bases identical to TRBD2. The V gene's germline CDR1 is LNHDA and CDR2 SQIVND (reference sequence). V lost 3 bases and J lost 2; bases outside the gene matches: 0. CDR3 length equals 14 residues. CDR3 sequence reads: CASSISGGAYEQYF. The CDR3 DNA is TGTGCCAGTAGTATTAGCGGGGGGGCCTACGAGCAGTACTTC.

This chain connects TRBV6-5 to TRBJ2-1, with D perhaps matching TRBD1 (6 bases). There are 13 residues in the CDR3. V lost 8 bases, J lost 2 bases, and 10 bases lay in between. The germline gives CDR1 MNHEY, CDR2 SVGAGI. The CDR3 loop reads CASGRQAYNEQFF. The CDR3 DNA reads as TGTGCCAGCGGTAGACAGGCCTACAATGAGCAGTTCTTC.

This chain joins TRBV5-1 and TRBJ2-7; 8 nucleotides line up with TRBD1. This CDR3 region has 14 residues. Germline loops: CDR1 SGHRS, CDR2 YFSETQ. Trimming cost V 0 bases and J 3 bases; bases outside gene matches: 2. The CDR3 protein is CASSLDRGIYEQYF. In nucleotides, the CDR3 is TGCGCCAGCAGCTTGGACAGGGGGATCTACGAGCAGTACTTC. Combining the CDR3 with reference TRBV5-1 and TRBJ2-7 gives the whole variable domain KAGVTQTPRYLIKTRGQQVTLSCSPISGHRSVSWYQQTPGQGLQFLFEYFSETQRNKGNFPGRFSGRQFSNSRSEMNVSTLELGDSALYLCASSLDRGIYEQYFGPGTRLTVT.

Details on this clone: The germline gene is not matched at one end of the junction; a read error may be the cause. This sample includes further DNA sequences coding for the same CDR3. The CDR3 bases are TGCGCCCTCAGTGAAACTAGCGGGGGGGCGGGGAGCTCAGATACGCAGTATTTT. Amino acids: CALSETSGGAGSSDTQYF. The V and J genes are TRBV10-3 and TRBJ2-3; 13 bases map to TRBD2. CDR3 length: 18 amino acids. The germline CDR1 and CDR2 sequences are ENHRY and SYGVKD.

The V gene is TRBV30, the J gene TRBJ1-2, with 8 bases that match TRBD1. Unmatched junction bases numbered 6, after V lost 0 bases and J lost 0 bases. The CDR3 sequence is 16 residues long. Germline lookup yields CDR1 GTSNPN and CDR2 SVGIG (reference sequence). As DNA, the CDR3 is TGTGCCTGGAGTGTAGCAGGGGGCGGCCCTAACTATGGCTACACCTTC. This gives the protein CAWSVAGGGPNYGYTF.

This clone was recorded only once. The rearrangement uses TRBV30 and TRBJ1-1, with D tentatively TRBD1 (6 bases). Per the germline V gene, CDR1 is GTSNPN and CDR2 is SVGIG (reference sequence). The CDR3 length is 15 residues. Trimming cost V 3 bases and J 5 bases, with 19 bases left between them. CDR3 DNA: TGTGCCTGGAGGGCCTCGGACACCCAGGGGACTGAAGCTTTCTTT. It translates to CAWRASDTQGTEAFF.

The chain uses TRBV30 and TRBJ1-1; D gene uncertain. The germline V gene encodes CDR1 GTSNPN and CDR2 SVGIG (reference sequence). V was cut by 5 bases and J by 5 bases, with 9 bases left in between. This CDR3 is built from 11 residues. The CDR3 sequence is CAWRLTTEAFF. The CDR3 DNA follows: TGTGCCTGGCGACTAACAACTGAAGCTTTCTTT.